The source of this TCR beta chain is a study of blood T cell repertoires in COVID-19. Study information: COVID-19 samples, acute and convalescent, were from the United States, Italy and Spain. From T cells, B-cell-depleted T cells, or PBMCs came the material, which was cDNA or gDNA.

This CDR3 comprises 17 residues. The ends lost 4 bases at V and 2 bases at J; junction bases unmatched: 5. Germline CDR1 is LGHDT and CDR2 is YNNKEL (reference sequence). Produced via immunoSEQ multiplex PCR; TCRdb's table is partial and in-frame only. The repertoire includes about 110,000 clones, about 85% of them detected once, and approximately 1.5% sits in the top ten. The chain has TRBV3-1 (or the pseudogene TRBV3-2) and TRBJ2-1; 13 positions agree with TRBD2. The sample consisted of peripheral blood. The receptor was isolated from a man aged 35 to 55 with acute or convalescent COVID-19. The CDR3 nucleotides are TGTGCCAGCAGCCCCATACTAGCGGGGGGGCCCTACAATGAGCAGTTCTTC. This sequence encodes CASSPILAGGPYNEQFF.